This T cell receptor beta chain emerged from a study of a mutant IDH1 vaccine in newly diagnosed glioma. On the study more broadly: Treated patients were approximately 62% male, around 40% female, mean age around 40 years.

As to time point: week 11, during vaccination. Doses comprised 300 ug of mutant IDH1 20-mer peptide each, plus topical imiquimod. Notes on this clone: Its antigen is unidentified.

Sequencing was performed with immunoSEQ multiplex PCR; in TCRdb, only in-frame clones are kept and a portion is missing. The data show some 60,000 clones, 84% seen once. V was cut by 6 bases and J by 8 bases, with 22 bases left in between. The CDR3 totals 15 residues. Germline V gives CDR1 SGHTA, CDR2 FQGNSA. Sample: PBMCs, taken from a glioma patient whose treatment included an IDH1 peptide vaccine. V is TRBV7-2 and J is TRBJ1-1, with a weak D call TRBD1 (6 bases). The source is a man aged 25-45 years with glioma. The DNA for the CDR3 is TGTGCCAGCAGACCTCTGATTGGGGGCGAGATGGAAGCTTTCTTT. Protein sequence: CASRPLIGGEMEAFF.